The 27 T cell receptor beta chains presented below share a single source sample, sequenced in a study of blood T cell repertoires in COVID-19. Profiled with immunoSEQ multiplex PCR; TCRdb holds only in-frame clones, not every one. The sample carries under 300,000 clones, about 90% recorded once. The sequenced sample consisted of peripheral blood. The receptors here all came from a man in his sixties with acute or convalescent COVID-19.

J is TRBJ2-3 and V is TRBV24-1; TRBD2 is a possible D gene (5 bases). Trimming took 7 bases from V and 4 from J, leaving 14 bases between them. The germline CDR1 and CDR2 sequences are KGHDR and SFDVKD. The CDR3 has 14 amino acids. CDR3 in amino acids: CATSTAGIADTQYF. As DNA, the CDR3 is TGTGCCACCAGCACGGCGGGTATTGCAGATACGCAGTATTTT.

This CDR3 is CASSLRRGSYEQYF. CDR3 DNA: TGTGCCAGCAGTTTACGCAGGGGCTCCTACGAGCAGTACTTC. This chain links TRBV27 with TRBJ2-7, with D tentatively TRBD1 (6 bases). Trimming left V 2 bases short and J 0 bases short, with 8 bases between. Germline assignment: CDR1 MNHEY and CDR2 SMNVEV (reference sequence). CDR3 length equals 14 residues.

The rearrangement uses TRBV3-1 (or the pseudogene TRBV3-2) and TRBJ1-5, with D tentatively TRBD1 (5 bases). Germline-derived CDR1 and CDR2 are LGHDT and YNNKEL (reference sequence). Between the trimmed V and J ends, which lost 8 bases and 3 bases, there was a span of 14 bases. This CDR3 is 14 amino acids long. CDR3 DNA sequence: TGTGCCAGCGACGACGGGGGGTCCAATCAGCCCCAGCATTTT. Translation gives CASDDGGSNQPQHF.

The count of this clone is one. V is TRBV28 and J is TRBJ2-3; TRBD2 matches 13 bases. Germline CDR1 MDHEN, CDR2 SYDVKM. CDR3 length equals 14 residues. The ends lost 8 bases at V and 10 bases at J; junction bases unmatched: 9. CDR3 loop: CASSGLAGVRAQYF. As DNA, the CDR3 is TGTGCCAGCTCCGGACTAGCGGGAGTAAGGGCGCAGTATTTT. Looking up the rest from reference TRBV28 and TRBJ2-3 gives the full variable domain: DVKVTQSSRYLVKRTGEKVFLECVQDMDHENMFWYRQDPGLGLRLIYFSYDVKMKEKGDIPEGYSVSREKKERFSLILESASTNQTSMYLCASSGLAGVRAQYFGPGTRLTVL.

CDR3 coding DNA: TGTGCCAGCAGCCGGGGGGCGAGGGGCTACACCTTC. Translating it yields CASSRGARGYTF. The chain has TRBV9 and TRBJ1-2, with D perhaps matching TRBD1 (6 bases). Germline assignment: CDR1 SGDLS and CDR2 YYNGEE. The V and J ends lost 4 bases and 8 bases respectively, with 12 bases between them. This CDR3 is 12 amino acids long.

The table lists this clone with a few counts. V usage is TRBV24-1 and J usage is TRBJ2-7, with 9 bases matching TRBD1. Germline-derived CDR1 and CDR2 are KGHDR and SFDVKD. V gave up 4 bases and J gave up 2 bases; unmatched junction bases: 2. CDR3 length: 14 amino acids. Here the CDR3 DNA reads TGTGCCACCAGTGACCGGACAGGGGCCTACGAGCAGTACTTC. This codes for CATSDRTGAYEQYF.

The V gene is TRBV4-3, the J gene TRBJ1-2, with a possible D match to TRBD1 (5 bases). This CDR3 contains 16 residues. Germline CDR1 and CDR2: LGHNA and YSLEER. V was trimmed by 1 base and J by 4 bases, leaving 16 bases between them. The CDR3 DNA reads TGCGCCAGCAGCCAAGGCCGTATGACAGAGCCCTATGGCTACACCTTC. It encodes CASSQGRMTEPYGYTF.

The chain uses TRBV12-3 or TRBV12-4 and TRBJ1-1, with D hard to call. The CDR3 has 13 amino acids. Trimming removed 2 bases at V and 0 bases at J, with 4 bases between. The CDR3 spells CASSLQVNTEAFF. CDR3 DNA: TGTGCCAGCAGTTTACAGGTGAACACTGAAGCTTTCTTT.

The chain links TRBV3-1 (or the pseudogene TRBV3-2) to TRBJ2-2; 9 bases align to TRBD1. This CDR3 region has 17 residues. The V and J ends lost 3 bases and 7 bases, in that order; junction bases with no gene match: 12. Germline assignment: CDR1 LGHDT and CDR2 YNNKEL (reference sequence). The CDR3 spells CASSHRAGTGRGGELFF. The CDR3 DNA sequence: TGTGCCAGCAGCCACCGAGCCGGGACAGGGAGAGGCGGGGAGCTGTTTTTT.

The chain carries TRBV30 and TRBJ2-2, with D perhaps matching TRBD2 (5 bases). V was pared by 5 bases and J by 0 bases, with 16 bases between. This CDR3 contains 16 residues. CDR1 is GTSNPN, CDR2 SVGIG, per germline (reference sequence). The CDR3 region has the DNA TGTGCCTGGGGAGCCTACGGAGGCGCGAACACCGGGGAGCTGTTTTTT. This translates into CAWGAYGGANTGELFF. Together with reference TRBV30 and TRBJ2-2, the CDR3 gives the full variable domain: SQTIHQWPATLVQPVGSPLSLECTVEGTSNPNLYWYRQAAGRGLQLLFYSVGIGQISSEVPQNLSASRPQDRQFILSSKKLLLSDSGFYLCAWGAYGGANTGELFFGEGSRLTVL.

V is TRBV6-2 or TRBV6-3 and J is TRBJ1-2, with D possibly matching TRBD1 (5 bases). V lost 5 bases and J lost 4, with 17 bases in between. CDR3 length: 15 amino acids. Germline CDR1 and CDR2: MNHEY and SVGEGT. In DNA form, the CDR3 reads TGTGCCAGCAGTACGGGACTCCCCGCCTCCTATGGCTACACCTTC. Translating it yields CASSTGLPASYGYTF.

The chain links TRBV28 to TRBJ2-2; 8 nucleotides agree with TRBD1. The J segment lost 1 base and the V segment lost 6 bases, leaving 10 bases of the junction unmatched. From germline, CDR1 is MDHEN and CDR2 SYDVKM. The CDR3 length is 17 residues. The CDR3 sequence is CASSPYPGTGNTGELFF. The CDR3 DNA is TGTGCCAGCAGCCCCTACCCCGGGACAGGGAACACCGGGGAGCTGTTTTTT.

This clone was observed once. The rearrangement uses TRBV28 and TRBJ2-7; maybe TRBD1 (5 bases). There are 15 residues in the CDR3. V lost 3 bases and J lost 2, with 14 bases in between. In germline, CDR1 is MDHEN, CDR2 SYDVKM. CDR3 loop: CASSFLGAKTYEQYF. CDR3 in DNA: TGTGCCAGCAGTTTCCTAGGGGCTAAGACCTACGAGCAGTACTTC.

The V and J genes are TRBV29-1 and TRBJ2-7, with D unclear. Per germline, CDR1 SQVTM and CDR2 ANQGSEA. The germline V and J ends were trimmed by 7 bases and 3 bases, with 13 bases remaining between them. The CDR3 length is 12 residues. CDR3 bases: TGCAGCGCCACCGGGTCTTACTACGAGCAGTACTTC. It is translated as CSATGSYYEQYF.

The chain uses TRBV6-5 and TRBJ2-2; possibly TRBD1 for D (6 bases). V lost 6 bases and J lost 4, with 9 bases in between. This CDR3 spans 13 amino acids. In germline, CDR1 is MNHEY, CDR2 SVGAGI. The chain's CDR3 is CASRQGVTGELFF. In DNA form, the CDR3 reads TGTGCCAGCAGACAGGGTGTCACCGGGGAGCTGTTTTTT.

This clone was counted a single time. The V gene is TRBV7-9, the J gene TRBJ1-4, with a weak D call TRBD1 (5 bases). This CDR3 is built from 14 residues. In germline, CDR1 is SEHNR, CDR2 FQNEAQ (reference sequence). Deletions cut 5 bases from V and 8 bases from J, with 15 bases between. The CDR3 DNA reads TGTGCCAGCAGCGGCGGGGGTGAGGGGGAAAAACTGTTTTTT. Translation gives CASSGGGEGEKLFF.

In its sample, this clone was seen once. The gene calls are TRBV3-1 (or the pseudogene TRBV3-2) and TRBJ1-1; 9 nucleotides align to TRBD1. This CDR3 has 15 residues. J lost 1 base, V lost 5 bases, and 5 bases had no gene match. Per the germline V gene, CDR1 is LGHDT and CDR2 is YNNKEL (reference sequence). In nucleotides, the CDR3 is TGTGCCAGCAGCGGTAAGACAGGGGGGAACACTGAAGCTTTCTTT. Protein: CASSGKTGGNTEAFF.

The chain links TRBV19 to TRBJ2-7, with TRBD2 matching 8 bases. Germline lookup yields CDR1 LNHDA and CDR2 SQIVND (reference sequence). Trimming took 8 bases from V and 2 from J; bases not matched to a gene: 5. There are 13 residues in the CDR3. The CDR3: CASSGGSAYEQYF. CDR3 coding DNA: TGTGCCAGTTCGGGGGGGAGCGCCTACGAGCAGTACTTC.

This chain uses TRBV6-2 or TRBV6-3 with TRBJ2-3, with TRBD1 identical over 7 bases. The CDR3 sequence is 16 residues long. Looked up from germline, CDR1 is MNHEY and CDR2 is SVGEGT. J lost 8 bases, V lost 5 bases, and 16 bases had no gene match. The CDR3 sequence: CASSQDRDDHRGTQYF. CDR3 nucleotide sequence: TGTGCCAGCAGTCAAGACAGGGACGACCACAGGGGTACGCAGTATTTT.

V gene TRBV28 combines with J gene TRBJ1-4; tentative D call: TRBD1 (6 bases). Between the trimmed V and J ends, which lost 5 bases and 6 bases, there was a span of 16 bases. CDR3 length: 15 residues. Germline loops: CDR1 MDHEN, CDR2 SYDVKM. The DNA for the CDR3 is TGTGCCAGCAGTCCACCCAGGGGAGTTGATGAAAAACTGTTTTTT. This sequence encodes CASSPPRGVDEKLFF. Full variable domain (missing parts from reference TRBV28 and TRBJ1-4): DVKVTQSSRYLVKRTGEKVFLECVQDMDHENMFWYRQDPGLGLRLIYFSYDVKMKEKGDIPEGYSVSREKKERFSLILESASTNQTSMYLCASSPPRGVDEKLFFGSGTQLSVL.

CDR3 DNA sequence: TGTGCCAGCAGCCCGATTCGACACTCCTACAATGAGCAGTTCTTC. Translating gives CASSPIRHSYNEQFF. The V call is TRBV11-2, the J call TRBJ2-1, with D uncertain. This CDR3 contains 15 residues. Germline CDR1 and CDR2: SGHAT and FQNNGV. V was clipped by 5 bases and J by 0 bases, with 11 bases between them. The whole variable domain, remainder taken from reference TRBV11-2 and TRBJ2-1, is EAGVAQSPRYKIIEKRQSVAFWCNPISGHATLYWYQQILGQGPKLLIQFQNNGVVDDSQLPKDRFSAERLKGVDSTLKIQPAKLEDSAVYLCASSPIRHSYNEQFFGPGTRLTVL.

The chain couples TRBV27 to TRBJ2-3; the match to TRBD2 covers 8 bases. The CDR3 sequence is 14 residues long. V was clipped by 8 bases and J by 1 base; unmatched bases: 5. Germline V lookup: CDR1 MNHEY, CDR2 SMNVEV (reference sequence). CDR3 in DNA: TGTGCCAGCTCTCGGCGGGAGGGCACAGATACGCAGTATTTT. It codes for CASSRREGTDTQYF.

This clone has a single count. This chain uses TRBV4-3 with TRBJ1-1; D is ambiguous. Germline V gene sequence: CDR1 LGHNA, CDR2 YSLEER. The V and J ends lost 1 base and 1 base respectively, with 10 bases between them. The length of the CDR3 is 15 residues. In nucleotides, the CDR3 is TGCGCCAGCAGCCAAGGTGGAGGGCGGAACACTGAAGCTTTCTTT. This gives the protein CASSQGGGRNTEAFF.

The genes are TRBV5-4 and TRBJ1-2; D might be TRBD1 (6 bases). V lost 4 bases to trimming and J lost 0 bases, with 13 bases between them. This CDR3 region has 15 residues. CDR1 SGHNT and CDR2 YYREEE come from the germline V gene (reference sequence). The CDR3 DNA follows: TGTGCCAGCAGCCAAGGCGGGGGCTCTAACTATGGCTACACCTTC. Translated, it gives CASSQGGGSNYGYTF.

The chain combines TRBV14 with TRBJ2-2; possible D gene TRBD1, 5 bases. The germline V gene has CDR1 SGHDN and CDR2 FVKESK. V was shortened by 1 base and J by 6 bases, with 6 bases between the two germline ends. This CDR3 is 13 amino acids long. CDR3 DNA sequence: TGTGCCAGCAGCCAAGGGGGCTCCGGGGAGCTGTTTTTT. Protein: CASSQGGSGELFF.

The rearrangement uses TRBV30 and TRBJ1-2, with 7 bases matching TRBD1. The CDR3 has 14 residues. The V segment lost 5 bases and the J segment 8 bases; nucleotides outside the gene matches: 14. From germline, CDR1 is GTSNPN and CDR2 SVGIG (reference sequence). CDR3 sequence (DNA): TGTGCCTGGGGCACAGGGGAAGGAAAGAACGGCTACACCTTC. Translating it yields CAWGTGEGKNGYTF.

The rearrangement uses TRBV7-3 and TRBJ2-5, with D possibly TRBD2 on 5 matching bases. V was shortened by 1 base and J by 4 bases, with 13 bases between the two germline ends. Germline-derived CDR1 and CDR2 are SGHTA and FQGTGA. This CDR3 has 15 amino acids. The CDR3 spells CASSLMGSRGETQYF. The CDR3 region has the DNA TGTGCCAGCAGCTTAATGGGCTCCCGGGGAGAGACCCAGTACTTC.